Listed here is a single T cell receptor beta chain. Assay: immunoSEQ multiplex PCR; the TCRdb copy retains only in-frame clones and omits some. This table holds 75,000 to 95,000 clones, roughly 93% found once. The data derive from a study of technical replicates of blood from several donors. The receptor's source is a human donor in good health. The material sequenced was T cells isolated from PBMCs.

The CDR3: CASSTLAGVLAGYEQYF. The CDR3, as DNA: TGTGCCAGTAGTACACTAGCGGGAGTATTAGCGGGCTACGAGCAGTACTTC. V is TRBV19 and J is TRBJ2-7; 11 bases agree with TRBD2. The germline V gene encodes CDR1 LNHDA and CDR2 SQIVND (reference sequence). CDR3 length: 17 amino acids. Trimming took 4 bases from V and 3 from J; bases not matched to a gene: 11. The whole variable domain, remainder taken from reference TRBV19 and TRBJ2-7, is DGGITQSPKYLFRKEGQNVTLSCEQNLNHDAMYWYRQDPGQGLRLIYYSQIVNDFQKGDIAEGYSVSREKKESFPLTVTSAQKNPTAFYLCASSTLAGVLAGYEQYFGPGTRLTVT.